A selection of T cell receptor beta chains follows, all from one sample in a study of blood T cell repertoires in COVID-19. The repertoire was sequenced with immunoSEQ multiplex PCR; TCRdb's copy has only in-frame clones and lacks some. This sample yields approximately 450,000 clones, of which 87% are seen a single time; almost 2% belongs to the top ten. What was sequenced was PBMCs or T cells enriched from blood (not recorded which). The receptors shown here come from a woman aged 18-35 years with acute COVID-19. Both conserved end residues are part of each CDR3. D genes are given only for firm matches. The listing skips clone size in some rows; elsewhere it reads once, few, many or a size class.

v_gene,j_gene,abundance,d_gene,CDR3aa,CDR3nt
TRBV7-6,TRBJ2-3,once,TRBD2,CASSLEGTSGGFTDTQYF,TGTGCCAGCAGCTTAGAGGGAACTAGCGGAGGGTTCACAGATACGCAGTATTTT
TRBV6-5,TRBJ2-7,NA,TRBD2,CASSMGGAYEQYF,TGTGCCAGCAGTATGGGAGGGGCCTACGAGCAGTACTTC
TRBV7-8,TRBJ1-1,NA,NA,CASSFPTGNTEAFF,TGTGCCAGCAGCTTCCCGACAGGGAACACTGAAGCTTTCTTT
TRBV5-1,TRBJ2-7,NA,NA,CASSLRGTPHEQYF,TGCGCCAGCAGCTTGCGCGGGACTCCCCACGAGCAGTACTTC
TRBV7-2,TRBJ2-4,NA,NA,CASSSTRWGNKNIQYF,TGTGCCAGCAGCTCCACTCGTTGGGGCAATAAAAACATTCAGTACTTC
TRBV27,TRBJ2-5,NA,TRBD1,CASSFRDRVETQYF,TGTGCCAGCAGTTTCCGGGACAGGGTGGAGACCCAGTACTTC
TRBV5-4,TRBJ2-5,NA,NA,CASSPGQETQYF,TGTGCCAGCAGCCCAGGGCAAGAGACCCAGTACTTC
TRBV2,TRBJ2-7,NA,NA,CASSEQGPSYEQYF,TGTGCCAGCAGTGAACAGGGTCCCTCCTACGAGCAGTACTTC
TRBV6-2/TRBV6-3,TRBJ2-1,few,TRBD1,CASSSRGTGIGEQFF,TGTGCCAGCAGTTCCCGGGGGACAGGGATAGGTGAGCAGTTCTTC
TRBV4-2,TRBJ2-7,NA,TRBD1,CASSQSWDSSYEQYF,TGTGCCAGCAGCCAGTCCTGGGACAGCTCCTACGAGCAGTACTTC
TRBV28,TRBJ2-5,NA,TRBD2,CASSVRVAGEKETQYF,TGTGCCAGCAGTGTAAGGGTAGCGGGGGAGAAAGAGACCCAGTACTTC
TRBV7-2,TRBJ2-7,NA,TRBD2,CASSRLTSGDYEQYF,TGTGCCAGCAGCCGTCTGACTAGCGGGGACTACGAGCAGTACTTC
TRBV2,TRBJ1-4,NA,TRBD1,CASSPGQINEKLFF,TGTGCCAGCAGCCCGGGACAGATTAATGAAAAACTGTTTTTT
TRBV3-1/TRBV3-2,TRBJ1-3,few,TRBD1,CASSLGVQTGGGNTIYF,TGTGCCAGCAGTCTCGGAGTACAGACAGGGGGCGGAAACACCATATATTTT
TRBV30,TRBJ1-1,NA,TRBD1,CAWRPDRGNTEAFF,TGTGCCTGGAGGCCGGACAGGGGGAACACTGAAGCTTTCTTT
TRBV6-1,TRBJ1-1,NA,NA,CASSEGRNTEAFF,TGTGCCAGCAGTGAAGGTAGGAACACTGAAGCTTTCTTT
TRBV3-1/TRBV3-2,TRBJ2-7,NA,NA,CASSQGAEAYEQYF,TGTGCCAGCAGCCAAGGGGCAGAAGCCTACGAGCAGTACTTC
TRBV2,TRBJ1-1,NA,NA,CASSEVGGVTEAFF,TGTGCCAGCAGTGAAGTGGGGGGAGTGACTGAAGCTTTCTTT
TRBV29-1,TRBJ2-3,NA,TRBD2,CSVGLLREGTDTQYF,TGCAGCGTTGGCCTTCTGCGGGAGGGCACAGATACGCAGTATTTT
TRBV5-1,TRBJ1-1,NA,NA,CASSPLTVTGTEAFF,TGCGCCAGCAGCCCGCTAACCGTAACCGGCACTGAAGCTTTCTTT
TRBV28,TRBJ1-3,few,TRBD1,CASSFGQGYLNTIYF,TGTGCCAGCAGTTTTGGACAGGGTTATCTAAACACCATATATTTT
TRBV18,TRBJ2-1,NA,NA,CASSPEPRGTIHNEQFF,TGTGCCAGCTCACCAGAGCCTAGGGGCACAATTCACAATGAGCAGTTCTTC
TRBV6-5,TRBJ1-6,NA,NA,CASRWSGTINSPLHF,TGTGCCAGCAGATGGTCCGGGACAATTAATTCACCCCTCCACTTT
TRBV7-8,TRBJ1-5,few,TRBD1,CASSPRSGQDYQPQHF,TGTGCCAGCAGCCCGCGATCGGGACAGGATTATCAGCCCCAGCATTTT
TRBV12-3/TRBV12-4,TRBJ2-3,NA,TRBD2,CASTLGLAGTQYF,TGTGCCAGCACCCTGGGACTAGCTGGTACGCAGTATTTT
TRBV9,TRBJ2-7,NA,TRBD1,CASSVGQGNSYEQYF,TGTGCCAGCAGCGTAGGACAGGGTAATTCCTACGAGCAGTACTTC
TRBV21-1,TRBJ2-3,few,NA,CASSKPPQGWAITDTQYF,TGTGCCAGCAGCAAGCCGCCACAGGGGTGGGCCATCACAGATACGCAGTATTTT